This T cell receptor beta chain was profiled in a study of regulatory T cells in long-lasting Graves disease listed by TCRdb under 2021. For the study in its entirety: In the newly diagnosed Graves' disease group, patients had been taking antithyroid drugs for less than 3 months. A total of around 35 samples underwent TCR sequencing: some 13 from persistent and about 20 from newly diagnosed Graves' disease patients. The study was conducted in China and was registered as a clinical trial. Persistent Graves' disease patients were compared with newly diagnosed Graves' disease patients by peripheral blood TCR sequencing and RNA sequencing.

This clonotype was observed many times. This receptor's antigen is unknown. No clone much larger than this one lies a single base away; base qualities are absent. The paper as a whole reports these results and caveats: Preferential use of TRBV28, TRBJ1-2 and TRBJ2-5 was observed in persistent disease, whereas TRBV20-1 and TRBJ2-1 were favored in newly diagnosed disease. Lower TCR Shannon entropy and fewer highly expanded clones were observed in persistent Graves' disease patients than in newly diagnosed patients, which suggested clonal expansion. Only the TCR beta chain was sequenced and analyzed. A larger number of public clonotypes was shared among persistent patients (about 2,700) than among newly diagnosed patients (around 970). The authors noted that the small sample size was a limitation that may lower accuracy. Because the primary lesion, thyroid tissue, could not be accessed, the study looked at peripheral blood alone.

The time point label for this specimen denotes: newly diagnosed GD, antithyroid drugs for less than 3 months. For both TCR sequencing and RNA sequencing, RNA was extracted from PBMCs using TRIzol. The diagnosis of Graves' disease was made according to American Thyroid Association guidelines. Patients were recruited from an endocrinology department in Xi'an, China. From each patient, nine milliliters of peripheral blood was collected into an EDTA anticoagulant tube. Ficoll Paque Plus density gradient separation was used to isolate PBMCs, and no further T cell sorting was performed. An Agilent 2100 Bioanalyzer and agarose gel were used to check RNA quality, while a NanoDrop 2000 measured RNA concentration. Library preparation was by multiplex PCR. Instrument on record: Illumina HiSeq 4000. TCR beta libraries were built with iRepertoire HTBI primers and Arm-PCR amplification of CDR3 regions. Before sequencing, the PCR products underwent gel purification. On the authors' methods: Across samples, fewer than 70 TRBV and 12 to 15 TRBJ segments were identified and used for gene usage analysis of CDR3 amino acid clonotypes. Filtered high-quality paired reads were merged into contigs using COPE and FqMerger. Contigs were aligned with BLAST to IMGT TRBV, TRBD and TRBJ reference genes, and CDR3 was defined per IMGT. Any clonotype with a frequency above 0.1% was classified as a highly expanded clone. Shannon entropy was used to measure repertoire diversity, and the Gini coefficient was used to measure V-J evenness. A clonotype was considered public if more than one individual shared it. TCRdb handled the public reads itself, with Q25 trimming in fastp and clone calling in MiXCR, and kept productive beta chains. All rows with the same CDR3 protein become a single entry with the most common DNA and genes. Clone size and V and J calls follow TCRdb, not the original study. The sample table holds about 540,000 distinct CDR3 sequences, of which roughly 13% were seen once. The ten largest clones capture roughly a tenth of the sample.

The junction shows trimming of 0 bases on V and 9 bases on J, plus 6 bases between the germline ends. The CDR3, cysteine through phenylalanine, is 13 amino acids long. The read is trimmed to its CDR3 DNA, 39 bases read in frame from base 1. CDR1 and CDR2 are read off the germline V gene (reference sequence) as LNHNV and YYDKDF. This sample was shared with a second study, whose subject was T cells in Graves' hyperthyroidism and ophthalmopathy. The second publication reports: Stable Graves' hyperthyroidism was defined as no progression to ophthalmopathy during 18 months of follow-up. Hyperthyroidism patients were newly diagnosed, had a disease duration of under 2 months, and were aged 18 to 65 years. Exclusion was applied to patients with uncontrolled infections, other autoimmune diseases, pregnancy or lactation. Diagnoses were established on the basis of clinical symptoms, serum thyroxine and TRAb, thyroid ultrasound, and orbital computed tomography. A first-round RT-PCR of the TCR CDR3 used the HTBI primer set with the Qiagen OneStep RT-PCR kit. Most expanded thyroid clonotypes (frequency above 0.001) were also detected in blood, suggesting blood repertoires may reflect thyroid immune responses. In cross-validation, a model built on a 13 V-J signature told ophthalmopathy apart from stable hyperthyroidism with under 90% sensitivity and about 81% specificity, and in testing the same model reached 80%/75%. During validation, the model predicted progression to ophthalmopathy a median of about 6.3 months ahead of onset, with around 65% sensitivity and less than 85% specificity. TCR V-J signatures able to tell the groups apart were searched for in a discovery cohort of 95 to 100 patients, of whom over 40 had Graves' ophthalmopathy and about 60 had stable Graves' hyperthyroidism. Whether ophthalmopathy could be predicted prospectively was tested in an independent validation cohort made up of roughly 19 hyperthyroidism patients plus 17 patients who later progressed to ophthalmopathy. The approximately 100 discovery patients were randomly divided into training and test sets at a 7:3 ratio. Thyroid tissue and blood T-cell repertoires from six Graves' hyperthyroidism patients were also compared in the study. After blood sampling, hyperthyroidism patients were treated with methimazole at a starting dose of 30 mg daily, and ophthalmopathy patients were treated with high-dose intravenous methylprednisolone. The libraries were constructed in a second round of multiplex PCR and then size-selected and purified. Libraries were sequenced paired-end with 100 bp reads on an Illumina HiSeq2000. SOAPnuke was used to process the raw data, throwing out any read that contained adapters or uncalled bases, had a mean Phred below 15, or lacked an exact constant-primer or identifier match. COPE v1.2.5 was used to merge the high-quality paired reads, and each unique nucleotide sequence was defined as a clonotype. MiTCR v1.1 was used to align the clonotypes against IMGT TRBV, TRBD and TRBJ reference segments. Only V-J combinations with frequency above 0.0001, covering about 99% of repertoires, were analysed. The TCS score was defined as F50 (clonal expansion) divided by E x V (chaos), with BLOSUM62-based TCRdist calculated between CDR3 peptides within each V-J. Welch's t-statistics and random forest reduced 450 to 600 V-J features to 13, which were used in a naive Bayes classifier (R e1071). Sample size was not statistically predetermined, and blinding of investigators to group allocation was not performed. TCR Vbeta CDR3 sequencing of 135 peripheral blood samples (43 ophthalmopathy, around 80 hyperthyroidism and approximately 17 progressor patients) is reported in the paper.

This TCR was recovered from a man aged 30 to 45 with Graves disease. Donor details come from another sample of the same person, matched by shared clones. The chain employs TRBV15 and TRBJ1-6; the D gene identity is not certain. Source: peripheral blood mononuclear cells (PBMCs), taken at new diagnosis, from a patient treated with antithyroid drugs. CDR3 loop: CATSRDLRSPLHF. Read as DNA, the sequence is TGTGCCACCAGCAGAGATCTACGTTCACCCCTCCACTTT.